This T cell receptor beta chain emerged from a study of blood T cell repertoires in COVID-19. Overall study context: The study drew acute and convalescent COVID-19 samples from the United States, Italy and Spain. From T cells, B-cell-depleted T cells, or PBMCs came the material, which was cDNA or gDNA.

This clone came up once. As processed by the authors: For nucleated cells, counts were estimated from reference gene primer amplification. Sequencing was performed with immunoSEQ multiplex PCR; in TCRdb, only in-frame clones are kept and a portion is missing. V, J and clone size derive from that table, while D and trimming were established from the DNA sequence. The sample lists over 100,000 clones; more than 65% were seen once. The CDR3 runs to 15 residues. Germline V gives CDR1 MDHEN, CDR2 SYDVKM. The V and J ends lost 8 bases and 2 bases, in that order; junction bases with no gene match: 6. V gene TRBV28 combines with J gene TRBJ2-5; 12 positions match TRBD2. The sequencing sample was made of peripheral blood. The receptor was isolated from a woman aged 80 or over with active or convalescent COVID-19. The CDR3 nucleotides read TGTGCCAGCCAAATCGGACTAGCGGGACAAGAGACCCAGTACTTC. Translated: CASQIGLAGQETQYF.